The 5 T cell receptor beta chains below were found in one sample sequenced in a study of control samples from healthy donors and cancer patients (TCRdb year 2020). The method behind the library was the immunoSEQ multiplex PCR assay. The source is immuneACCESS, and TCRdb retained only in-frame sequences with V and J called. Part of the clones is not carried over; for the studies checked, unresolved V genes explain less than half of this, and the remainder is unexplained. The table for this sample lists tens of thousands of clones; around 90% of them were counted only once. Jointly, the top ten make up 13% to 15% of the sample. The material sequenced was blood. These receptors originate from a woman in her seventies in good health.

This sequence joins TRBV2 and TRBJ1-2; D unclear. Between the trimmed V and J ends, which lost 3 bases and 6 bases, there was a span of 2 bases. The CDR3 length is 10 residues. The germline gives CDR1 SNHLY, CDR2 FYNNEI. The CDR3 region is CASSEDGYTF. As DNA, the CDR3 is TGTGCCAGCAGTGAGGATGGCTACACCTTC.

V is TRBV5-6 and J is TRBJ1-1, with TRBD1 matching over 7 bases. The CDR3 is 13 residues long. J was trimmed by 7 bases and V by 4 bases; bases with no gene match: 7. In germline, CDR1 is SGHDT, CDR2 YYEEEE. The CDR3 bases are TGTGCCAGCAGCCCAGGGACAGCGGGTGAAGCTTTCTTT. Amino acid sequence: CASSPGTAGEAFF.

The rearrangement links TRBV3-1 (or the pseudogene TRBV3-2) to TRBJ2-5, with D perhaps TRBD2 (5 bases). The germline gives CDR1 LGHDT, CDR2 YNNKEL (reference sequence). The CDR3 totals 12 residues. V was trimmed by 0 bases and J by 9 bases, leaving 8 bases between them. The CDR3 DNA sequence: TGTGCCAGCAGCCAAGATCCCGGGGCCCAGTACTTC. Translated, it gives CASSQDPGAQYF.

V is TRBV20-1 and J is TRBJ1-2; D not certain. Trimming took 1 base from V and 4 from J, leaving 4 bases between them. CDR1 is DFQATT and CDR2 is SNEGSKA in the germline V gene (reference sequence). CDR3 length equals 11 residues. The CDR3 nucleotides are TGCAGTGCTAGAGGGACCTATGGCTACACCTTC. It yields the protein CSARGTYGYTF.

This chain uses TRBV19 with TRBJ2-1; 8 positions agree with TRBD2. CDR1 and CDR2 (germline): LNHDA, SQIVND (reference sequence). Trimming took 1 base from V and 0 from J; bases not matched to a gene: 11. This CDR3 has 19 residues. In DNA, the CDR3 is TGTGCCAGTAGTATAGGCAGCGGGGGATACTCAAGCTCCTACAATGAGCAGTTCTTC. Its protein product is CASSIGSGGYSSSYNEQFF.